This T cell receptor beta chain was sequenced in a study of blood T cell repertoires in COVID-19. Turning to the study itself: COVID-19 samples, acute and convalescent, were from the United States, Italy and Spain.

Germline-derived CDR1 and CDR2 are SNHLY and FYNNEI. V shed 6 bases, J shed 3 bases, and the junction held 4 bases outside the gene matches. CDR3 length equals 14 residues. The sample holds one count of this clone. In the study's own analysis: Reference gene primer amplification gave estimated nucleated cell counts. Sequencing was performed with immunoSEQ multiplex PCR; in TCRdb, only in-frame clones are kept and a portion is missing. Clone size and V and J calls were adopted from that table, with D and trimming inferred from the DNA. The data show approximately 100,000 clones, 87% seen once. The specimen sequenced was peripheral blood. The V and J genes are TRBV2 and TRBJ2-3, with TRBD2 matching over 9 bases. The receptor was isolated from a man aged 50 or older in a cohort sampled during active COVID-19. The CDR3 sequence: CASSRGLATDTQYF. The CDR3 nucleotides read TGTGCCAGCAGCCGGGGACTAGCAACAGATACGCAGTATTTT. Variable domain in full (rest from reference TRBV2 and TRBJ2-3): EPEVTQTPSHQVTQMGQEVILRCVPISNHLYFYWYRQILGQKVEFLVSFYNNEISEKSEIFDDQFSVERPDGSNFTLKIRSTKLEDSAMYFCASSRGLATDTQYFGPGTRLTVL.